The 4 T cell receptor beta chains presented below share a single source sample, sequenced in a study of T cell responses to AZD1222 COVID-19 vaccine. Only in-frame clones appear in the TCRdb table, and some are missing; sequencing was by immunoSEQ multiplex PCR. The table shows about 110,000 clones, with under 90% occurring only once. Source: peripheral blood, taken on day 0 of AZD1222 vaccination. These receptors all come from an adult in good health.

The rearrangement uses TRBV3-1 (or the pseudogene TRBV3-2) and TRBJ1-6; perhaps TRBD1 as D (5 bases). Trimming took off 4 bases at V and 0 bases at J, with 13 bases between the two ends. Germline assignment: CDR1 LGHDT and CDR2 YNNKEL (reference sequence). The CDR3 contains 17 residues. The CDR3 loop is CASSLTGGSSYNSPLHF. The CDR3 nucleotides read TGTGCCAGCAGCCTGACGGGGGGTAGCTCCTATAATTCACCCCTCCACTTT.

The chain has TRBV18 and TRBJ1-1, with D maybe TRBD1 (5 bases). The CDR3 spans 12 residues. The germline V gene has CDR1 KGHSH and CDR2 LQKENI. V was cut by 1 base and J by 6 bases, with 6 bases left in between. In nucleotides, the CDR3 is TGTGCCAGCTCACCACAGGGGCCTGAAGCTTTCTTT. Translated: CASSPQGPEAFF. Full variable domain (outside the CDR3, taken from reference TRBV18 and TRBJ1-1): NAGVMQNPRHLVRRRGQEARLRCSPMKGHSHVYWYRQLPEEGLKFMVYLQKENIIDESGMPKERFSAEFPKEGPSILRIQQVVRGDSAAYFCASSPQGPEAFFGQGTRLTVV.

This clone is a singleton in its sample. The CDR3 coding sequence is TGTGCCCCCCGCCGGCAGGGTCTTATTCGAATGGGGACTGAAGCTTTCTTT. Translation: CAPRRQGLIRMGTEAFF. V gene TRBV27 combines with J gene TRBJ1-1; possibly TRBD1 for D (5 bases). With 11 bases removed from V and 5 bases from J, the gap between germline ends came to 30 bases. Germline CDR1 reads MNHEY; CDR2 reads SMNVEV (reference sequence). This CDR3 region has 17 residues.

This chain links TRBV5-6 with TRBJ2-7, with 8 bases matching TRBD2. Looked up from germline, CDR1 is SGHDT and CDR2 is YYEEEE. Germline trimming cut 5 bases from V and 3 bases from J; bases unmatched to any gene: 7. This CDR3 contains 14 residues. The CDR3 nucleotides are TGTGCCAGCAGTACGGGACTAGAACTCTACGAGCAGTACTTC. It encodes CASSTGLELYEQYF. The entire variable domain, with the rest obtained from reference TRBV5-6 and TRBJ2-7, is as follows: DAGVTQSPTHLIKTRGQQVTLRCSPKSGHDTVSWYQQALGQGPQFIFQYYEEEERQRGNFPDRFSGHQFPNYSSELNVNALLLGDSALYLCASSTGLELYEQYFGPGTRLTVT.